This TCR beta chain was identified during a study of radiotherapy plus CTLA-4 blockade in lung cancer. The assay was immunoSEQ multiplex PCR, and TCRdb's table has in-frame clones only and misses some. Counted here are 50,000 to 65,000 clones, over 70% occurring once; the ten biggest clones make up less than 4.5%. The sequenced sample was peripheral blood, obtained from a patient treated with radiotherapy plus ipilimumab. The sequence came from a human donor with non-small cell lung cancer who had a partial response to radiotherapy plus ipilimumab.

The CDR3 DNA reads as TGTGCCAGTAGTATAGGGGATGGGAGATACGAGCAGTACTTC. This translates into CASSIGDGRYEQYF. V and J are TRBV19 and TRBJ2-7; perhaps TRBD2 as D (5 bases). Germline V lookup: CDR1 LNHDA, CDR2 SQIVND (reference sequence). CDR3 length: 14 amino acids. V was shortened by 1 base and J by 4 bases, with 11 bases between the two germline ends.